The next 25 T cell receptor beta chains were all read from a single sample in a study of blood T cell repertoires in COVID-19. Profiled with immunoSEQ multiplex PCR; TCRdb holds only in-frame clones, not every one. The sample carries more than 200,000 clones, approximately 86% recorded once. Sequenced sample: PBMCs or T cells enriched from blood (not recorded which). Receptors originate from a woman in her fifties or sixties who had recovered from COVID-19.

The V gene is TRBV19, the J gene TRBJ2-1; TRBD2 matches at 14 bases. The CDR3 runs to 19 residues. CDR1 and CDR2 from the germline V gene are LNHDA and SQIVND (reference sequence). The V and J ends lost 5 bases and 2 bases, in that order; junction bases with no gene match: 11. The CDR3 here is CASSLRGTSGSSTYNEQFF. The CDR3 bases are TGTGCCAGTAGTCTAAGGGGGACTAGCGGGAGTTCGACCTACAATGAGCAGTTCTTC.

The chain carries TRBV7-9 and TRBJ2-7, with 9 positions matching TRBD1. CDR1 and CDR2 (germline): SEHNR, FQNEAQ (reference sequence). The CDR3 runs to 15 residues. Losses at the gene ends were 3 bases for V and 2 bases for J; bases not matched to a gene: 5. Written as DNA, the CDR3 is TGTGCCAGCAGCTTGACAGGGGGTGATGCCTACGAGCAGTACTTC. Translated: CASSLTGGDAYEQYF.

This clone is a singleton in its sample. The rearrangement links TRBV6-1 to TRBJ2-2, with D perhaps TRBD1 (5 bases). The length of the CDR3 is 18 residues. Trimming took off 2 bases at V and 8 bases at J, with 24 bases between the two ends. Germline V gene lookup returns CDR1 MNHNS and CDR2 SASEGT. The chain's CDR3 is CASSETSSGSTLWGELFF. For the CDR3, the DNA is TGTGCCAGCAGTGAAACTTCGTCAGGGTCAACCCTGTGGGGGGAGCTGTTTTTT.

The V and J genes are TRBV6-2 or TRBV6-3 and TRBJ2-1, with TRBD2 matching over 10 bases. The CDR3 is 18 residues long. Trimming at V came to 0 bases and at J to 1 base, leaving 6 bases not matched to a gene. Germline V gene data show CDR1 as MNHEY and CDR2 as SVGEGT. CDR3 sequence: CASSYSPSGRRSYNEQFF. CDR3 in DNA: TGTGCCAGCAGTTACTCTCCTAGCGGGAGAAGGTCCTACAATGAGCAGTTCTTC.

This chain uses TRBV15 with TRBJ1-2; the D gene is possibly TRBD1 (6 bases). Germline V CDR1 and CDR2: LNHNV, YYDKDF (reference sequence). The CDR3 has 21 residues. The ends were cut back, 2 bases at V and 3 bases at J, with 31 bases in the middle. As DNA, the CDR3 is TGTGCCACCAGCAGATTAGGCTCTCTCCAAACCGGGACACCGATAGACTATGGCTACACCTTC. Amino acid sequence: CATSRLGSLQTGTPIDYGYTF.

The V call is TRBV4-3, the J call TRBJ1-6; D is ambiguous. The CDR3 covers 15 residues. The ends were cut back, 5 bases at V and 0 bases at J, with 8 bases in the middle. The germline V gene encodes CDR1 LGHNA and CDR2 YSLEER. The CDR3 loop is CASSGESSYNSPLHF. The CDR3 nucleotides are TGCGCCAGCAGCGGGGAGAGCTCCTATAATTCACCCCTCCACTTT.

The chain joins TRBV9 to TRBJ1-4; 9 bases line up with TRBD1. Trimming removed 0 bases from V and 7 bases from J; junction bases left unmatched: 4. Germline CDR1 and CDR2: SGDLS and YYNGEE. The CDR3 sequence is 15 residues long. DNA of the CDR3: TGTGCCAGCAGCGTAGCGGACAGGGGAGGTGAAAAACTGTTTTTT. Its translation is CASSVADRGGEKLFF.

This chain links TRBV6-5 with TRBJ1-2; TRBD1 aligns across 8 bases. CDR1 and CDR2 from the germline V gene are MNHEY and SVGAGI. The V segment lost 6 bases and the J segment 6 bases; nucleotides outside the gene matches: 6. CDR3 length: 13 residues. This CDR3 is CASRATGADGYTF. Here the CDR3 DNA reads TGTGCCAGCAGGGCGACAGGGGCGGATGGCTACACCTTC.

This clone was observed a single time. J is TRBJ2-3 and V is TRBV7-3; 9 nucleotides align to TRBD2. Germline CDR1 is SGHTA and CDR2 is FQGTGA. The trim removed 9 bases at V and 4 bases at J, leaving 8 bases unmatched. This CDR3 spans 14 amino acids. The CDR3 coding sequence is TGTGCCAGTAGTCGGGCGGGAGGGCCAGATACGCAGTATTTT. This translates into CASSRAGGPDTQYF.

The V call is TRBV5-4, the J call TRBJ2-7, with TRBD1 matching over 9 bases. The CDR3 has 15 residues. In germline, CDR1 is SGHNT, CDR2 YYREEE (reference sequence). The V and J ends lost 6 bases and 6 bases, in that order; junction bases with no gene match: 13. The CDR3 DNA reads as TGTGCCAGCACCCCGCGGGGACAGGGCCCAACCGAGCAGTACTTC. Its translation is CASTPRGQGPTEQYF.

The J gene is TRBJ1-1, the V gene TRBV4-3, with 12 bases identical to TRBD1. The CDR3 totals 17 residues. In germline, CDR1 is LGHNA, CDR2 YSLEER. The V and J ends lost 0 bases and 7 bases, in that order; junction bases with no gene match: 9. CDR3 nucleotides: TGCGCCAGCAGCCAAGATCTAGGGACAGGGGGCCGGGGTGAAGCTTTCTTT. This codes for CASSQDLGTGGRGEAFF.

The gene calls are TRBV18 and TRBJ2-7; D is uncertain. Germline loops: CDR1 KGHSH, CDR2 LQKENI. The CDR3 is 13 residues long. The ends were cut back, 3 bases at V and 5 bases at J, with 11 bases in the middle. The CDR3 region is CASSPRRRDEQYF. In nucleotides, the CDR3 is TGTGCCAGCTCACCTAGGAGAAGAGACGAGCAGTACTTC.

This chain joins TRBV18 and TRBJ2-7; TRBD1 aligns across 8 bases. Germline CDR1 reads KGHSH; CDR2 reads LQKENI. The junction had 7 bases not matched to a gene; V was cut back by 4 bases and J by 2 bases. CDR3 length equals 15 residues. CDR3 sequence reads: CASSRGTGDAYEQYF. CDR3 DNA sequence: TGTGCCAGCTCACGGGGGACAGGAGACGCCTACGAGCAGTACTTC.

J is TRBJ2-7 and V is TRBV9; D possibly corresponds to TRBD1 (5 bases). Deletions cut 7 bases from V and 6 bases from J, with 17 bases between. The CDR3 sequence is 13 residues long. CDR1 and CDR2 (germline): SGDLS, YYNGEE. The CDR3 DNA sequence: TGTGCCAGCTCCGACCCGGCAGGGTCCGAGCAGTACTTC. Residues: CASSDPAGSEQYF.

This chain uses TRBV3-1 (or the pseudogene TRBV3-2) with TRBJ1-2; D is perhaps TRBD1 (6 bases). Deletions cut 1 base from V and 6 bases from J, with 12 bases between. CDR1 LGHDT and CDR2 YNNKEL come from the germline V gene (reference sequence). The CDR3 length is 14 residues. CDR3 protein: CASSQAIRGHGYTF. The CDR3 DNA reads as TGTGCCAGCAGCCAAGCGATCAGGGGCCATGGCTACACCTTC.

The chain joins TRBV7-3 to TRBJ2-7; 10 bases are a match to TRBD2. Trimming took 5 bases from V and 0 from J; bases not matched to a gene: 4. The germline V gene has CDR1 SGHTA and CDR2 FQGTGA. This CDR3 is 15 amino acids long. CDR3 DNA: TGTGCCAGCAGCCGCGGACTAGCGGACTCCTACGAGCAGTACTTC. Its protein product is CASSRGLADSYEQYF.

This sequence joins TRBV14 and TRBJ1-1, with D perhaps TRBD1 (5 bases). The V gene lost 1 base and the J gene lost 13 bases, with 10 bases spanning the gap. Germline CDR1 SGHDN, CDR2 FVKESK. The length of the CDR3 is 11 residues. The CDR3 loop reads CASSQGPQGFF. In DNA, the CDR3 is TGTGCCAGCAGCCAAGGGCCTCAGGGTTTCTTT.

V gene TRBV30 combines with J gene TRBJ1-2; TRBD1 matches at 7 bases. The CDR3 is 12 residues long. CDR1 GTSNPN and CDR2 SVGIG come from the germline V gene (reference sequence). The V segment lost 4 bases and the J segment 8 bases; nucleotides outside the gene matches: 7. The DNA of the CDR3 is TGTGCCTGGAACAGGGGTGCTGGAGGCTACACCTTC. Protein product: CAWNRGAGGYTF.

This clone was counted only a few times. Written as DNA, the CDR3 is TGTGCCAGCAGTCCCGGAGAAAAACCCTACGAGCAGTACTTC. Its protein is CASSPGEKPYEQYF. J is TRBJ2-7 and V is TRBV27, with D unclear. V was shortened by 5 bases and J by 2 bases, with 13 bases between the two germline ends. Germline V gene sequence: CDR1 MNHEY, CDR2 SMNVEV (reference sequence). The CDR3 extends over 14 amino acids.

The V and J genes are TRBV27 and TRBJ2-1, with 11 bases lining up with TRBD2. CDR1 MNHEY and CDR2 SMNVEV come from the germline V gene (reference sequence). CDR3 length: 17 residues. The junction had 5 bases not matched to a gene; V was cut back by 2 bases and J by 2 bases. The CDR3 sequence: CASSLTSTSGTYNEQFF. CDR3 DNA: TGTGCCAGCAGTTTAACCTCGACTAGCGGGACCTACAATGAGCAGTTCTTC.

This chain connects TRBV7-9 to TRBJ1-2; D unclear. Germline CDR1 SEHNR, CDR2 FQNEAQ (reference sequence). The CDR3 is 13 residues long. Trimming stripped 5 bases from V and 5 bases from J, with 12 bases between. CDR3 amino acids: CASSQITDYGYTF. The CDR3 bases are TGTGCCAGCAGCCAGATTACAGATTATGGCTACACCTTC. The full variable domain, in which reference TRBV7-9 and TRBJ1-2 provide the parts outside the CDR3, is DTGVSQNPRHKITKRGQNVTFRCDPISEHNRLYWYRQTLGQGPEFLTYFQNEAQLEKSRLLSDRFSAERPKGSFSTLEIQRTEQGDSAMYLCASSQITDYGYTFGSGTRLTVV.

V and J are TRBV27 and TRBJ1-1; D uncertain. Germline CDR1 MNHEY, CDR2 SMNVEV (reference sequence). This CDR3 region has 13 residues. The V end was cut by 0 bases, the J end by 9 bases, with 11 bases between. The CDR3, as DNA: TGTGCCAGCAGTTTATCGCGGGTTTCACAAGCTTTCTTT. Encoded protein: CASSLSRVSQAFF.

The rearrangement uses TRBV11-2 and TRBJ2-7, with 8 nucleotides matching TRBD2. The CDR3 consists of 13 residues. CDR1 and CDR2 from the germline V gene are SGHAT and FQNNGV. V was clipped by 6 bases and J by 7 bases; unmatched bases: 8. CDR3 DNA: TGTGCCAGCAGGGGACTAGGGGGGTCGGAGCAGTACTTC. As protein: CASRGLGGSEQYF.

A remark on this clone: Additional DNA sequences in this sample encode the identical CDR3. This chain uses TRBV27 with TRBJ1-6; D not resolved. The germline V gene encodes CDR1 MNHEY and CDR2 SMNVEV (reference sequence). V was shortened by 2 bases and J by 1 base, with 6 bases between the two germline ends. The CDR3 totals 15 residues. CDR3 sequence: CASSLVRSYNSPLHF. CDR3 bases: TGTGCCAGCAGTTTAGTGAGGTCCTATAATTCACCCCTCCACTTT.

This chain connects TRBV3-1 (or the pseudogene TRBV3-2) to TRBJ2-5; possibly TRBD2 for D (6 bases). The CDR3 consists of 14 residues. Germline CDR1 and CDR2: LGHDT and YNNKEL (reference sequence). V lost 2 bases and J 4 bases, leaving 11 bases between the germline ends. CDR3 sequence reads: CASSQLRRVETQYF. The CDR3 nucleotides are TGTGCCAGCAGCCAACTAAGGAGGGTAGAGACCCAGTACTTC.